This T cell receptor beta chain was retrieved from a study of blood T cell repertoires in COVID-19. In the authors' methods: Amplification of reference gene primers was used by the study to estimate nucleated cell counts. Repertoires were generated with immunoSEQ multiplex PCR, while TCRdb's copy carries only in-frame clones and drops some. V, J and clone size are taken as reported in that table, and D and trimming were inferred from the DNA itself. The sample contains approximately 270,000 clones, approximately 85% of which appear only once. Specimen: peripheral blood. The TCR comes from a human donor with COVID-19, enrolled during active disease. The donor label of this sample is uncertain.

The CDR3 loop is CASSLEEGLNTEAFF. The CDR3 nucleotides read TGTGCCAGCAGCTTAGAAGAGGGACTAAACACTGAAGCTTTCTTT. This chain links TRBV11-2 with TRBJ1-1; D is perhaps TRBD1 (5 bases). The CDR3 covers 15 residues. Trimming pared 0 bases from V and 2 bases from J, leaving 10 bases between. The germline gives CDR1 SGHAT, CDR2 FQNNGV.